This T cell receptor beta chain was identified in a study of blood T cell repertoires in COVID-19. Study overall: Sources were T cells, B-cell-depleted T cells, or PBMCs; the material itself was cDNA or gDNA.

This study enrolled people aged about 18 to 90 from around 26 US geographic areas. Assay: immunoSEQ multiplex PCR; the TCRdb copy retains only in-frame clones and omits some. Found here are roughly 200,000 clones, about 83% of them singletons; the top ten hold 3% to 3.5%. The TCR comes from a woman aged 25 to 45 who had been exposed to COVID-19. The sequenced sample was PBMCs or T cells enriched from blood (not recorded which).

The CDR3 is CASSHALRGGQETQYF. CDR3 sequence (DNA): TGTGCCAGCAGCCACGCTTTGCGGGGGGGTCAAGAGACCCAGTACTTC. The V and J genes are TRBV5-5 and TRBJ2-5; the match to TRBD2 covers 9 bases. The CDR3 sequence is 16 residues long. After removal of 4 bases from V and 2 bases from J, the junction contained 9 bases not matched to a gene. CDR1 is SGHKS and CDR2 is YYEKEE in the germline V gene (reference sequence).